Sequencing of this T cell receptor (beta chain) was carried out in a study of T-cell reconstitution after alpha-beta-depleted transplantation in children. Comment on this clonotype: The target antigen is unknown.

The ends lost 4 bases at V and 0 bases at J; junction bases unmatched: 8. CDR3 length: 16 amino acids. Looked up from germline, CDR1 is SGHVS and CDR2 is FNYEAQ. Study observations and caveats: Several hundred graft clones that had expanded were reportedly the source of alpha-beta T cells about two months after transplant. Fresh T-cell production supplied most of the T-cell counts and diversity seen one year after transplant. There were some patients whose high TCRbeta diversity at day 60 came from surviving recipient T cells and thymic progenitors.

The TCRbeta library incorporated unique molecular identifiers. Using its own MiXCR run on the PCR reads, TCRdb lists one record per CDR3 protein. The sample contains approximately 130,000 distinct CDR3 sequences, about 9.5% of which appear only once. Sequencing used PBMCs, mostly from graft donor cells, obtained 180 days after TCRalphabeta/CD19-depleted stem cell transplant. The chain has TRBV7-6 and TRBJ2-7; the match to TRBD1 covers 8 bases. The sequence was obtained from a girl under three years old who had a stem cell transplant for combined immunodeficiency, so the T cells may come from the graft donor. CDR3: CASSSSRTGSSYEQYF. The CDR3 DNA reads TGTGCCAGCAGCTCCTCCAGGACAGGGTCCTCCTACGAGCAGTACTTC. Based on the CDR3 plus reference TRBV7-6 and TRBJ2-7, the full variable domain is GAGVSQSPRYKVTKRGQDVALRCDPISGHVSLYWYRQALGQGPEFLTYFNYEAQQDKSGLPNDRFSAERPEGSISTLTIQRTEQRDSAMYRCASSSSRTGSSYEQYFGPGTRLTVT.